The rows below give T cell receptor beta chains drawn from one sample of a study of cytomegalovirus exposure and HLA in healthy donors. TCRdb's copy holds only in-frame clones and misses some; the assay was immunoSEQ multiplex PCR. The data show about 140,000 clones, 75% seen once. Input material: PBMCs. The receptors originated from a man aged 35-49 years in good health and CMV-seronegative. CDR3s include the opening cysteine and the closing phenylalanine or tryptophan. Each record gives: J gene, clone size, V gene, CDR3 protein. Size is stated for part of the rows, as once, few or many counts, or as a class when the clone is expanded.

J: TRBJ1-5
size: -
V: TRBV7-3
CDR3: CASSHGKGVQSSNQPQHF

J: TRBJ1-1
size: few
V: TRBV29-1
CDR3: CSASRGNTEAFF

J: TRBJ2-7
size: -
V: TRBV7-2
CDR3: CASTQQGYEQYF

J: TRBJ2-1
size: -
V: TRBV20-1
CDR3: CSATSYNEQFF

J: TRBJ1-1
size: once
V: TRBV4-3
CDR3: CASSGEGIMNPNTEAFF

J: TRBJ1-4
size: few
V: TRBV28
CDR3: CASGQGAISREKLFF

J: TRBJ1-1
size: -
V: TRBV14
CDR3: CASSQAWGEGSTEAFF

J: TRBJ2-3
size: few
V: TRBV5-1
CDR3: CASSLERGTDTQYF

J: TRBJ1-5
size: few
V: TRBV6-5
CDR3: CASSLGSQPQHF

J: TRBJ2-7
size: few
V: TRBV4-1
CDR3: CASSQPWSVPPYEQYF

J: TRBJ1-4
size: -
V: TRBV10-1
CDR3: CASSESNRATGAELFF

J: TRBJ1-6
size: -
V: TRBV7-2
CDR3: CASSLDSGRGWNSPLHF

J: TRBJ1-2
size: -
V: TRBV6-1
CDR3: CASRLGQGYGYTF

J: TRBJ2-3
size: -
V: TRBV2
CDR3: CASRVSGGTDTQYF